This record looks at one T cell receptor (beta chain) sequence and its context. Its antigen is unknown. The data were taken from a study of PD-L1 blockade in urothelial cancer. Study overall: From about 2014, patients received atezolizumab, given as 1,200 mg intravenously every 3 weeks. About nine tenths of the roughly 30 patients comprised males who had bladder-origin urothelial cancer. Prior chemotherapy in patients spanned 0 to 3 regimens. Regarding the study as a whole: In blood sampled pretreatment, TCR clonality below the median predicted better survival.

Time point given: peripheral blood 6 weeks after treatment start. Libraries were prepared by immunoSEQ multiplex PCR; TCRdb keeps only in-frame clonotypes and omits some of them. Among about 120,000 clones listed, about 82% were seen once. The CDR3 extends over 16 amino acids. V shed 5 bases and J shed 0 bases, with 16 bases lying between them. The germline CDR1 and CDR2 sequences are SGHRS and YFSETQ. The source of this sequence is a man between 50 and 59 years old with urothelial cancer. This chain links TRBV5-1 with TRBJ2-3, with D tentatively TRBD1 (6 bases). Sequenced material: PBMCs, taken around atezolizumab (anti-PD-L1) treatment. The CDR3 region is CASSYSPGQSTDTQYF. The CDR3 coding sequence is TGCGCCAGCAGTTATTCCCCGGGACAAAGCACAGATACGCAGTATTTT. Full variable domain (remainder filled in from reference TRBV5-1 and TRBJ2-3): KAGVTQTPRYLIKTRGQQVTLSCSPISGHRSVSWYQQTPGQGLQFLFEYFSETQRNKGNFPGRFSGRQFSNSRSEMNVSTLELGDSALYLCASSYSPGQSTDTQYFGPGTRLTVL.